The 17 T cell receptor beta chains in this list originate from one sample, sequenced in a study of cytomegalovirus exposure and HLA in healthy donors. Some clones are missing from TCRdb's copy, which holds only in-frame ones; the method was immunoSEQ multiplex PCR. The repertoire has about 160,000 clones, almost 85% of them found once; the top ten carry approximately 10%. Sequenced input: PBMCs. These receptors were obtained from a man younger than 45 in good health and CMV-seropositive.

The J gene is TRBJ2-5, the V gene TRBV6-5, with D possibly TRBD1 on 5 matching bases. The CDR3 sequence is 15 residues long. Trimming took off 5 bases at V and 2 bases at J, with 15 bases between the two ends. Germline V lookup: CDR1 MNHEY, CDR2 SVGAGI. CDR3 loop: CASSLSYDRQETQYF. The CDR3 DNA follows: TGTGCCAGCAGTCTATCGTATGACAGACAAGAGACCCAGTACTTC.

The genes are TRBV7-6 and TRBJ1-1; 8 nucleotides line up with TRBD1. Trimming cost V 7 bases and J 6 bases; bases outside gene matches: 7. This CDR3 is 13 amino acids long. In germline, CDR1 is SGHVS, CDR2 FNYEAQ. The CDR3 DNA reads TGTGCCAGCATGGAGACAGGGGACTCTGAAGCTTTCTTT. This encodes CASMETGDSEAFF.

This rearrangement joins TRBV7-2 to TRBJ1-1, with D possibly being TRBD1 (5 bases). Trimming stripped 1 base from V and 7 bases from J, with 13 bases between. This CDR3 comprises 14 residues. CDR1 is SGHTA, CDR2 FQGNSA, per germline. The DNA of the CDR3 is TGTGCCAGCAGCTTAGTTCCCCGGGGGAGTGAAGCTTTCTTT. As protein: CASSLVPRGSEAFF.

Only one count was recorded for this clone. The chain combines TRBV6-4 with TRBJ2-2; maybe TRBD1 (6 bases). The CDR3 is 17 amino acids. V dropped 0 bases and J dropped 5 bases, with 16 bases sitting between them. In germline, CDR1 is MRHNA, CDR2 SNTAGT. The CDR3: CASSDSRKGGETGELFF. Written as DNA, the CDR3 is TGTGCCAGCAGTGACTCGCGGAAAGGGGGAGAAACCGGGGAGCTGTTTTTT.

The V call is TRBV28, the J call TRBJ2-1, with 9 bases matching TRBD2. The CDR3 totals 16 residues. The germline gives CDR1 MDHEN, CDR2 SYDVKM. With V trimmed by 8 bases and J by 3 bases, 11 bases remained unmatched. The CDR3 protein is CASPPGGLAYYNEQFF. CDR3 bases: TGTGCCAGCCCCCCCGGAGGACTAGCGTACTACAATGAGCAGTTCTTC.

The chain uses TRBV4-3 and TRBJ2-7; possibly TRBD2 for D (6 bases). The germline V gene has CDR1 LGHNA and CDR2 YSLEER. This CDR3 is built from 15 residues. V was shortened by 0 bases and J by 5 bases, with 14 bases between the two germline ends. The CDR3 sequence: CASSQEGGYRNEQYF. CDR3 in DNA: TGCGCCAGCAGCCAAGAGGGGGGATATCGGAACGAGCAGTACTTC.

This chain connects TRBV27 to TRBJ2-7; D possibly corresponds to TRBD1 (5 bases). The germline gives CDR1 MNHEY, CDR2 SMNVEV (reference sequence). The CDR3 totals 12 residues. Deletions cut 4 bases from V and 5 bases from J, with 9 bases between. Here the CDR3 DNA reads TGTGCCAGCAGTTCAGGGTTCAACGAGCAGTACTTC. Its protein is CASSSGFNEQYF.

The V gene is TRBV9, the J gene TRBJ2-1, with 9 bases matching TRBD1. V was pared by 0 bases and J by 11 bases, with 12 bases of the junction left unmatched. Looked up from germline, CDR1 is SGDLS and CDR2 is YYNGEE. The CDR3 has 16 amino acids. The CDR3 DNA follows: TGTGCCAGCAGCGTAGCTCGCGGACAGGGGACTTTCCAGCAGTTCTTC. This sequence encodes CASSVARGQGTFQQFF. Variable domain in full (rest from reference TRBV9 and TRBJ2-1): DSGVTQTPKHLITATGQRVTLRCSPRSGDLSVYWYQQSLDQGLQFLIQYYNGEERAKGNILERFSAQQFPDLHSELNLSSLELGDSALYFCASSVARGQGTFQQFFGPGTRLTVL.

The chain employs TRBV9 and TRBJ2-5, with 7 bases matching TRBD1. This CDR3 is built from 13 residues. Looked up from germline, CDR1 is SGDLS and CDR2 is YYNGEE. V lost 5 bases to trimming and J lost 1 base; unmatched junction nucleotides: 2. The CDR3 sequence: CASRRQGQETQYF. The CDR3 region has the DNA TGTGCCAGCAGAAGACAGGGCCAAGAGACCCAGTACTTC.

This clone has only a few counts. This chain joins TRBV6-1 and TRBJ1-5, with D perhaps matching TRBD1 (5 bases). This CDR3 is built from 14 residues. Germline CDR1 reads MNHNS; CDR2 reads SASEGT. Trimming left V 6 bases short and J 1 base short, with 10 bases between. CDR3 sequence (DNA): TGTGCCAGCAGATCTGGGGGGAGCAATCAGCCCCAGCATTTT. Translating it yields CASRSGGSNQPQHF.

This clone was counted only a few times. This chain links TRBV30 with TRBJ1-1; D unclear. This CDR3 region has 14 residues. CDR1 is GTSNPN, CDR2 SVGIG, per germline (reference sequence). The ends were cut back, 5 bases at V and 2 bases at J, with 15 bases in the middle. CDR3 protein: CAWASPLRNTEAFF. In DNA form, the CDR3 reads TGTGCCTGGGCTAGTCCCCTGAGAAACACTGAAGCTTTCTTT.

This clone came up once. The chain links TRBV18 to TRBJ2-1, with 10 bases identical to TRBD2. Germline CDR1 and CDR2: KGHSH and LQKENI. The CDR3 is 15 amino acids. V was pared by 4 bases and J by 7 bases, with 7 bases of the junction left unmatched. CDR3 DNA: TGTGCCAGCTCACAGAGCGGGGGGGCCGGGAATGAGCAGTTCTTC. It translates to CASSQSGGAGNEQFF.

The V call is TRBV27, the J call TRBJ2-3; D is uncertain. This CDR3 is built from 14 residues. Trimming shortened V by 5 bases and J by 0 bases, and 9 bases separated the two germline ends. Germline V gives CDR1 MNHEY, CDR2 SMNVEV (reference sequence). CDR3 protein: CASSPLGSTDTQYF. The CDR3 region has the DNA TGTGCCAGCAGTCCTCTTGGCAGCACAGATACGCAGTATTTT.

The V call is TRBV29-1, the J call TRBJ2-7, with 8 bases fitting TRBD2. V lost 8 bases, J lost 6 bases, and 18 bases stayed unmatched. The CDR3 has 15 amino acids. Germline V gene data show CDR1 as SQVTM and CDR2 as ANQGSEA. CDR3 in amino acids: CSISGMGSGSGEQYF. In DNA form, the CDR3 reads TGCAGCATATCAGGGATGGGAAGCGGGAGTGGCGAGCAGTACTTC.

The rearrangement joins TRBV10-3 to TRBJ1-1, with D uncertain. The V gene's germline CDR1 is ENHRY and CDR2 SYGVKD. The germline V and J ends were trimmed by 7 bases and 0 bases, with 12 bases remaining between them. CDR3 size: 14 residues. CDR3 in amino acids: CAITGESMNTEAFF. CDR3 in DNA: TGTGCCATCACCGGTGAGTCAATGAACACTGAAGCTTTCTTT.

V is TRBV2 and J is TRBJ1-3; D is undetermined. The V gene's germline CDR1 is SNHLY and CDR2 FYNNEI. Trimming left V 7 bases short and J 0 bases short, with 16 bases between. The CDR3 covers 16 residues. This CDR3 is CASTPKYTISGNTIYF. The CDR3 bases are TGTGCCAGCACCCCCAAGTACACAATCTCTGGAAACACCATATATTTT.

The chain recombines TRBV5-5 with TRBJ2-6, with TRBD2 matching 7 bases. This CDR3 comprises 17 residues. Germline values: CDR1 SGHKS, CDR2 YYEKEE (reference sequence). Germline trimming cut 0 bases from V and 2 bases from J; bases unmatched to any gene: 5. In DNA form, the CDR3 reads TGTGCCAGCAGCTTGGACCGCGGGGGAACTGGGGCCAACGTCCTGACTTTC. As protein: CASSLDRGGTGANVLTF.